This T cell receptor (beta chain) comes out of a study of T cells in Graves' hyperthyroidism and ophthalmopathy. Study outcomes and limitations: The model foresaw ophthalmopathy a median around 6.4 months prior to onset.

Authors of the study amplified TCR beta CDR3 regions from RNA transcripts. First-round RT-PCR targeting the TCR CDR3 was performed with the HTBI primer set. TCRdb re-derived calls from the multiplex PCR reads in MiXCR, one entry per CDR3 protein. The top ten clones hold around 47% of a sample with around 500,000 distinct CDR3 sequences, 22% of them seen once. With regard to this clonotype: Antigen specificity is unknown.

The CDR3 consists of 14 residues. Germline-derived CDR1 and CDR2 are SGHVS and FQNEAQ. V was cut by 5 bases and J by 5 bases, with 15 bases left in between. Material: blood. This chain uses TRBV7-8 with TRBJ2-5; D is perhaps TRBD2 (7 bases). The clonotype originates from a woman in her seventies with Graves' ophthalmopathy. The CDR3 DNA is TGTGCCAGCAGCCAACGGGGGGCCGGTGAGACCCAGTACTTC. Translation gives CASSQRGAGETQYF. Complete variable domain (other parts from reference TRBV7-8 and TRBJ2-5): GAGVSQSPRYKVAKRGQDVALRCDPISGHVSLFWYQQALGQGPEFLTYFQNEAQLDKSGLPSDRFFAERPEGSVSTLKIQRTQQEDSAVYLCASSQRGAGETQYFGPGTRLLVL.